Listed here are 27 T cell receptor beta chains from one sample, sequenced in a study of response to subunit inactivated influenza vaccine. TCRdb called the RT-PCR reads again in MiXCR, with one record for every CDR3 protein. The table lists 500,000 to 550,000 distinct CDR3 sequences, approximately 6.9% of them singletons. The source was PBMCs from blood, collected around 25 months after vaccination. These receptors all stem from a man between 50 and 69 years old who received an inactivated influenza vaccine.

This clonotype appeared a few times. The rearrangement joins TRBV5-1 to TRBJ1-6; D is perhaps TRBD1 (6 bases). CDR1 and CDR2 from the germline V gene are SGHRS and YFSETQ. Trimming removed 0 bases at V and 7 bases at J, with 11 bases between. This CDR3 has 15 amino acids. CDR3 protein: CASSLDSQGNSPLHF. The CDR3 region has the DNA TGCGCCAGCAGCTTGGATTCGCAGGGGAATTCACCCCTCCACTTT.

This clonotype was observed many times. The chain carries TRBV5-1 and TRBJ2-5; D is undetermined. Germline CDR1 and CDR2: SGHRS and YFSETQ. Trimming removed 4 bases from V and 5 bases from J, with 15 bases in between. The CDR3 totals 14 residues. The CDR3 coding sequence is TGCGCCAGCAGCCCACTGACAAACCGGGAGACCCAGTACTTC. Translation: CASSPLTNRETQYF. Together with reference TRBV5-1 and TRBJ2-5, the CDR3 gives the full variable domain: KAGVTQTPRYLIKTRGQQVTLSCSPISGHRSVSWYQQTPGQGLQFLFEYFSETQRNKGNFPGRFSGRQFSNSRSEMNVSTLELGDSALYLCASSPLTNRETQYFGPGTRLLVL.

There are a few counts of this clonotype. This chain uses TRBV10-3 with TRBJ1-2, with TRBD1 identical over 9 bases. Trimming at V came to 4 bases and at J to 2 bases, leaving 5 bases not matched to a gene. Germline values: CDR1 ENHRY, CDR2 SYGVKD. This CDR3 comprises 15 residues. The CDR3 bases are TGTGCCATCAGTGGCCCCGGACAGGGGAACTATGGCTACACCTTC. Amino acids: CAISGPGQGNYGYTF.

This clonotype was picked up a small number of times. This sequence joins TRBV4-1 and TRBJ1-2, with unresolved D. The CDR3 contains 12 residues. Germline CDR1 MGHRA, CDR2 YSYEKL. V was clipped by 6 bases and J by 2 bases, with 7 bases between them. DNA of the CDR3: TGCGCCAGCAGAAACCTCAACTATGGCTACACCTTC. This gives the protein CASRNLNYGYTF.

This clonotype was observed at least ten times. The genes are TRBV5-5 and TRBJ2-4, with 8 nucleotides matching TRBD1. The CDR3 is 13 amino acids. Looked up from germline, CDR1 is SGHKS and CDR2 is YYEKEE (reference sequence). Trimming cost V 3 bases and J 7 bases; bases outside gene matches: 3. For the CDR3, the DNA is TGTGCCAGCAGCTGGGGACAGGACAACATTCAGTACTTC. This translates into CASSWGQDNIQYF.

This chain uses TRBV7-2 with TRBJ2-6; 8 bases are shared with TRBD1. J lost 0 bases, V lost 7 bases, and 8 bases had no gene match. Looked up from germline, CDR1 is SGHTA and CDR2 is FQGNSA. CDR3 length equals 17 residues. The CDR3 DNA follows: TGTGCCAGCAACTCGGACAGGGCGAACTCTGGGGCCAACGTCCTGACTTTC. The encoded protein is CASNSDRANSGANVLTF.

The CDR3 reads CASSLAAGGGHNEQFF. DNA for the CDR3: TGTGCCAGCAGCTTAGCAGCGGGAGGGGGACACAATGAGCAGTTCTTC. The chain uses TRBV7-6 and TRBJ2-1, with TRBD2 matching 10 bases. Per the germline V gene, CDR1 is SGHVS and CDR2 is FNYEAQ. Germline trimming cut 0 bases from V and 5 bases from J; bases unmatched to any gene: 4. The CDR3 loop spans 16 amino acids.

This clonotype was recorded a few times. This rearrangement joins TRBV11-2 to TRBJ2-2, with a weak D call TRBD1 (5 bases). This CDR3 spans 13 amino acids. Germline values: CDR1 SGHAT, CDR2 FQNNGV. V gave up 5 bases and J gave up 10 bases, with 14 bases separating them. CDR3 protein: CASSTRQSEELFF. The CDR3 bases are TGTGCCAGCAGCACCAGACAGTCCGAGGAGCTGTTTTTT.

V usage is TRBV5-6 and J usage is TRBJ2-7, with a weak D call TRBD1 (6 bases). Trimming shortened V by 2 bases and J by 6 bases, and 9 bases separated the two germline ends. This CDR3 has 12 residues. The V gene's germline CDR1 is SGHDT and CDR2 YYEEEE. The CDR3 region is CASSFARGEQYF. CDR3 DNA: TGTGCCAGCAGCTTCGCCAGGGGCGAGCAGTACTTC.

This clonotype appeared a few times. The chain uses TRBV18 and TRBJ2-7; 9 positions agree with TRBD1. The germline CDR1 and CDR2 sequences are KGHSH and LQKENI. J was trimmed by 2 bases and V by 3 bases; bases with no gene match: 8. The CDR3 extends over 16 amino acids. The DNA of the CDR3 is TGTGCCAGCTCACCCTTTGGGACAGGGAAAGCCTACGAGCAGTACTTC. Protein product: CASSPFGTGKAYEQYF.

This clonotype is medium-sized in the sample. Germline is not matched at one junction end, which may reflect a read error. The V and J genes are TRBV6-5 and TRBJ2-7, with a tentative D call TRBD2 (6 bases). The germline V gene encodes CDR1 MNHEY and CDR2 SVGAGI. This CDR3 spans 14 amino acids. The CDR3 DNA is TGTGCCAGCAGTCACTCCCGGGAGCTTGCCGAGCAGTACTTC. Encoded protein: CASSHSRELAEQYF.

This clonotype was counted only a few times. The chain employs TRBV7-9 and TRBJ2-1, with D perhaps TRBD1 (5 bases). This CDR3 is 14 amino acids long. Germline loops: CDR1 SEHNR, CDR2 FQNEAQ (reference sequence). V was shortened by 1 base and J by 3 bases, with 7 bases between the two germline ends. The CDR3 bases are TGTGCCAGCAGCTTAGGGACAAACTACAATGAGCAGTTCTTC. Translating it yields CASSLGTNYNEQFF.

This clonotype was counted only a few times. The chain is built from TRBV3-1 and TRBJ2-7; tentative D call: TRBD1 (5 bases). In germline, CDR1 is LGHDT, CDR2 YNNKEL (reference sequence). CDR3 length: 15 amino acids. V lost 1 base to trimming and J lost 2 bases, with 12 bases between them. CDR3 sequence: CASSQVQGPTYEQYF. The CDR3 nucleotides are TGTGCCAGCAGCCAAGTTCAGGGCCCTACCTACGAGCAGTACTTC.

This clonotype was recorded at least ten times. The genes are TRBV5-1 and TRBJ1-1; D remains ambiguous. The CDR3 sequence is 15 residues long. CDR1 is SGHRS and CDR2 is YFSETQ in the germline V gene. Trimming left V 0 bases short and J 1 base short, with 10 bases between. As DNA, the CDR3 is TGCGCCAGCAGCTTGGCTACAGATTCGAACACTGAAGCTTTCTTT. It codes for CASSLATDSNTEAFF.

This clonotype occurred a few times. The chain combines TRBV20-1 with TRBJ2-3; TRBD2 matches 9 bases. There are 15 residues in the CDR3. CDR1 DFQATT and CDR2 SNEGSKA come from the germline V gene (reference sequence). The junction had 10 bases not matched to a gene; V was cut back by 2 bases and J by 7 bases. Here the CDR3 DNA reads TGCAGTGCTAGAATGGGCGGGGGGGGCGTTAATACGCAGTATTTT. Translation: CSARMGGGGVNTQYF.

This clonotype was observed a few times. The rearrangement links TRBV6-2 or TRBV6-3 to TRBJ2-7; 8 bases align to TRBD2. The CDR3 spans 15 residues. Germline-derived CDR1 and CDR2 are MNHEY and SVGEGT. V lost 7 bases, J lost 0 bases, and 8 bases stayed unmatched. As DNA, the CDR3 is TGTGCCAGCACCCGATCAGCGGGGGCCTCCTACGAGCAGTACTTC. Translated: CASTRSAGASYEQYF.

The sample holds a few counts of this clonotype. The chain recombines TRBV12-3 or TRBV12-4 with TRBJ2-7; D might be TRBD1 (6 bases). CDR3 length: 14 amino acids. Trimming left V 7 bases short and J 3 bases short, with 16 bases between. The CDR3 coding sequence is TGTGCCAGCACCCCGACAGGAGCGATCTACGAGCAGTACTTC. As protein: CASTPTGAIYEQYF.

The V call is TRBV28, the J call TRBJ2-1, with 9 bases fitting TRBD1. The ends lost 6 bases at V and 6 bases at J; junction bases unmatched: 9. The germline V gene has CDR1 MDHEN and CDR2 SYDVKM. The CDR3 contains 15 residues. The CDR3 is CASRVGTGIINEQFF. In DNA form, the CDR3 reads TGTGCCAGCAGAGTCGGGACAGGGATTATCAATGAGCAGTTCTTC.

The chain has TRBV6-1 and TRBJ2-2; 10 nucleotides agree with TRBD1. There are 16 residues in the CDR3. V lost 7 bases and J lost 6; bases outside the gene matches: 11. Germline-derived CDR1 and CDR2 are MNHNS and SASEGT. This chain's CDR3 is CASTPWGQGMPGELFF. The CDR3 DNA sequence: TGTGCCAGCACCCCCTGGGGACAGGGGATGCCCGGGGAGCTGTTTTTT.

There are a few counts of this clonotype. This chain links TRBV12-3 or TRBV12-4 with TRBJ2-2, with no clear D. The V end was cut by 7 bases, the J end by 4 bases, with 7 bases between. The CDR3 length is 12 residues. CDR3 coding DNA: TGTGCCAGCAATAATCCCACCGGGGAGCTGTTTTTT. Translating gives CASNNPTGELFF.

This clonotype was observed many times. The chain combines TRBV6-1 with TRBJ2-7; 14 nucleotides align to TRBD2. CDR1 and CDR2 (germline): MNHNS, SASEGT. Trimming at V came to 6 bases and at J to 3 bases, leaving 13 bases not matched to a gene. The CDR3 contains 18 residues. The CDR3 DNA reads as TGTGCCAGCAGAGCATTTCGCAGACTAGCGGGAGGGAACTACGAGCAGTACTTC. Translation gives CASRAFRRLAGGNYEQYF.

The genes are TRBV12-3 or TRBV12-4 and TRBJ1-5; 9 bases match TRBD1. CDR3 length: 13 amino acids. V trimming: 8 bases; J trimming: 4 bases; junction bases outside the gene matches: 3. The CDR3 loop is CASGTGSNQPQHF. CDR3 sequence (DNA): TGTGCCAGCGGGACAGGGAGTAATCAGCCCCAGCATTTT.

Turning to this clonotype: Relative to the germline gene, one junction end is altered; a read error may explain this. The chain has TRBV3-1 and TRBJ2-3; 13 bases match TRBD2. Germline lookup yields CDR1 LGHDT and CDR2 YNNKEL (reference sequence). This CDR3 is 18 amino acids long. The CDR3 coding sequence is TGTGCCAGCTGCCAGTCCGGGACTAGCGGGAATCCCACAGATACGCAGTATTTT. It codes for CASCQSGTSGNPTDTQYF.

Only a few counts were recorded for this clonotype. This rearrangement joins TRBV4-3 to TRBJ2-2; D may be TRBD2 (5 bases). Trimming left V 0 bases short and J 1 base short, with 12 bases between. Germline V gene sequence: CDR1 LGHNA, CDR2 YSLEER. CDR3 size: 17 residues. The CDR3 protein is CASSQDHPAVNTGELFF. The CDR3 coding sequence is TGCGCCAGCAGCCAAGATCACCCAGCGGTGAACACCGGGGAGCTGTTTTTT.

This clonotype was found a few times. V is TRBV12-3 or TRBV12-4 and J is TRBJ1-3; D is unclear. The CDR3 runs to 15 residues. The germline V and J ends were trimmed by 2 bases and 0 bases, with 8 bases remaining between them. CDR3 region: CASSLRGISGNTIYF. CDR3 DNA sequence: TGTGCCAGCAGTTTAAGAGGAATCTCTGGAAACACCATATATTTT.

V and J are TRBV6-5 and TRBJ1-2; 8 nucleotides agree with TRBD1. Trimming at V came to 7 bases and at J to 3 bases, leaving 1 base not matched to a gene. The CDR3 totals 12 residues. CDR1 and CDR2 from the germline V gene are MNHEY and SVGAGI. The CDR3 region is CASTDRDYGYTF. DNA of the CDR3: TGTGCCAGCACGGACAGGGACTATGGCTACACCTTC.

This clonotype turned up a few times. The chain links TRBV5-1 to TRBJ2-5, with TRBD1 identical over 11 bases. V lost 6 bases and J lost 5; bases outside the gene matches: 6. The CDR3 runs 14 residues. Germline V gene lookup returns CDR1 SGHRS and CDR2 YFSETQ. This CDR3 reads CASTWTGGLETQYF. CDR3 sequence (DNA): TGCGCCAGCACTTGGACAGGGGGCCTCGAGACCCAGTACTTC. The full variable domain, its missing parts supplied by reference TRBV5-1 and TRBJ2-5, is KAGVTQTPRYLIKTRGQQVTLSCSPISGHRSVSWYQQTPGQGLQFLFEYFSETQRNKGNFPGRFSGRQFSNSRSEMNVSTLELGDSALYLCASTWTGGLETQYFGPGTRLLVL.